Shown below are 12 T cell receptor beta chains from a single sample sequenced in a study of cytotoxic CD8 clonotypes in ibrutinib-treated CLL. Clones were read by immunoSEQ multiplex PCR, and TCRdb kept only the in-frame ones, dropping some. The sample records roughly 330,000 clones, 67% being singletons. Sample: PBMCs, taken after 36 months of ibrutinib treatment. The origin of the receptors is a human donor with chronic lymphocytic leukemia.

V usage is TRBV29-1 and J usage is TRBJ2-7; TRBD2 agrees at 13 bases. V shed 4 bases and J 5 bases; nucleotides not matched to a gene: 11. This CDR3 is built from 16 residues. Germline CDR1 SQVTM, CDR2 ANQGSEA. The CDR3 loop is CSVGTSGRVTADEQYF. The CDR3 DNA reads as TGCAGCGTTGGGACTAGCGGGAGAGTGACCGCTGACGAGCAGTACTTC.

Points on this clone: One end of the junction varies from germline; a read error may be responsible. V usage is TRBV28 and J usage is TRBJ2-1; TRBD2 agrees at 11 bases. The CDR3 runs to 17 residues. CDR1 is MDHEN and CDR2 is SYDVKM in the germline V gene. This CDR3 is CASTLFLVAGGRNEQFF. The CDR3 DNA reads as TGTGCCAGCACTTTATTCCTAGTAGCGGGAGGGCGGAATGAGCAGTTCTTC. Filled out from reference TRBV28 and TRBJ2-1, the complete variable domain reads DVKVTQSSRYLVKRTGEKVFLECVQDMDHENMFWYRQDPGLGLRLIYFSYDVKMKEKGDIPEGYSVSREKKERFSLILESASTNQTSMYLCASTLFLVAGGRNEQFFGPGTRLTVL.

This clone has more than one count but fewer than ten. The chain uses TRBV4-1 and TRBJ2-7; the D gene is possibly TRBD1 (5 bases). Deletions cut 0 bases from V and 5 bases from J, with 11 bases between. This CDR3 is 14 amino acids long. CDR1 and CDR2 (germline): MGHRA, YSYEKL. The CDR3 DNA reads as TGCGCCAGCAGCCAAGAAAGACAGTTCGACGAGCAGTACTTC. Translating gives CASSQERQFDEQYF.

The gene calls are TRBV5-1 and TRBJ1-5; possibly TRBD1 for D (6 bases). This CDR3 comprises 14 residues. In germline, CDR1 is SGHRS, CDR2 YFSETQ. V lost 3 bases to trimming and J lost 6 bases, with 13 bases between them. The CDR3 is CASSYTGIGQPQHF. Here the CDR3 DNA reads TGCGCCAGCAGCTACACAGGGATAGGTCAGCCCCAGCATTTT.

The CDR3 bases are TGTGCCAGCAGCGTAGATACCTCCCAGACCTACGAGCAGTACTTC. The encoded protein is CASSVDTSQTYEQYF. The rearrangement uses TRBV9 and TRBJ2-7, with D unresolved. The germline gives CDR1 SGDLS, CDR2 YYNGEE. Trimming removed 0 bases from V and 2 bases from J, with 12 bases in between. The length of the CDR3 is 15 residues.

The genes are TRBV29-1 and TRBJ1-2; weak D call: TRBD1 (6 bases). V lost 1 base, J lost 4 bases, and 13 bases lay in between. Germline CDR1 and CDR2: SQVTM and ANQGSEA. CDR3 length: 14 amino acids. The CDR3 loop reads CSVEVGAFRYGYTF. CDR3 bases: TGCAGCGTTGAAGTGGGGGCATTCCGCTATGGCTACACCTTC.

The chain has TRBV29-1 and TRBJ2-3, with 9 bases fitting TRBD2. V shed 5 bases, J shed 4 bases, and the junction held 4 bases outside the gene matches. The CDR3 covers 13 residues. Germline CDR1 and CDR2: SQVTM and ANQGSEA. The CDR3 nucleotides are TGCAGCGTTTTCGGGACTAGCTCAGATACGCAGTATTTT. Translation: CSVFGTSSDTQYF.

This clone was seen once. The chain is built from TRBV6-4 and TRBJ1-1; weak D call: TRBD1 (5 bases). There are 13 residues in the CDR3. From germline, CDR1 is MRHNA and CDR2 SNTAGT. V dropped 4 bases and J dropped 4 bases, with 10 bases sitting between them. The CDR3 DNA reads TGTGCCAGCAGTGCCTCGGGGGGCACTGAAGCTTTCTTT. This gives the protein CASSASGGTEAFF.

The chain combines TRBV6-8 with TRBJ1-6; possibly TRBD1 for D (5 bases). CDR1 is MNHGY, CDR2 SAAAGT, per germline. With 0 bases removed from V and 4 bases from J, the gap between germline ends came to 13 bases. The CDR3 consists of 17 residues. The DNA of the CDR3 is TGTGCCAGCAGTTACTCGGGACCTCGGGGTTATAATTCACCCCTCCACTTT. This sequence encodes CASSYSGPRGYNSPLHF.

This clone has only a few counts. Other DNA sequences of this sample code for an identical CDR3. This chain joins TRBV9 and TRBJ2-5, with D possibly matching TRBD1 (5 bases). Germline CDR1 and CDR2: SGDLS and YYNGEE. Between the trimmed V and J ends, which lost 0 bases and 5 bases, there was a span of 8 bases. CDR3 length: 13 residues. CDR3 loop: CASSVGGTETQYF. The CDR3 DNA follows: TGTGCCAGCAGCGTAGGGGGCACGGAGACCCAGTACTTC.

The sample holds a few counts of this clone. At the DNA level, this CDR3 is encoded by other sequences in the same sample as well. J is TRBJ2-6 and V is TRBV7-3; D not resolved. The CDR3 length is 13 residues. Trimming pared 2 bases from V and 4 bases from J, leaving 3 bases between. From germline, CDR1 is SGHTA and CDR2 FQGTGA. CDR3 sequence: CASSLGGANVLTF. Written as DNA, the CDR3 is TGTGCCAGCAGCTTAGGCGGGGCCAACGTCCTGACTTTC.

This chain connects TRBV28 to TRBJ1-2; D uncertain. CDR3 length equals 15 residues. V gave up 3 bases and J gave up 6 bases, with 17 bases separating them. Germline values: CDR1 MDHEN, CDR2 SYDVKM. CDR3 residues: CASSFPSGKRDGYTF. DNA of the CDR3: TGTGCCAGCAGTTTTCCGAGTGGCAAGAGGGATGGCTACACCTTC.